This entry describes one T cell receptor (beta chain). The antigen is unknown. The data belong to a study of T cell responses to AZD1222 COVID-19 vaccine. Losses at the gene ends were 5 bases for V and 1 base for J; bases not matched to a gene: 12. Germline CDR1 and CDR2: SNHLY and FYNNEI. This CDR3 contains 17 residues. Study conclusions and caveats: There were mostly white British donors and more females than males, and clonal diversity was possibly underestimated. CD4 TCRs associated with vaccination spanned spike, dominating at 160-218 and 743-854. No repertoire was sampled before or during the peak T cell response, only after it. Spike-specific TCR depth and breadth grew after two AZD1222 doses.

TCRdb keeps only in-frame clones here, not all; method: immunoSEQ multiplex PCR. The sample consists of some 170,000 clones, 80% to 90% of them appearing once. Specimen: peripheral blood, collected 28 days after the second dose of the MenACWY control vaccine. The sequence came from an adult who received the MenACWY meningococcal vaccine as a control. The chain combines TRBV2 with TRBJ2-7; 9 nucleotides line up with TRBD1. The CDR3 DNA reads TGTGCCAGCAGTCTCGAAAGACCGGGACAGGGATCCTACGAGCAGTACTTC. It is translated as CASSLERPGQGSYEQYF.